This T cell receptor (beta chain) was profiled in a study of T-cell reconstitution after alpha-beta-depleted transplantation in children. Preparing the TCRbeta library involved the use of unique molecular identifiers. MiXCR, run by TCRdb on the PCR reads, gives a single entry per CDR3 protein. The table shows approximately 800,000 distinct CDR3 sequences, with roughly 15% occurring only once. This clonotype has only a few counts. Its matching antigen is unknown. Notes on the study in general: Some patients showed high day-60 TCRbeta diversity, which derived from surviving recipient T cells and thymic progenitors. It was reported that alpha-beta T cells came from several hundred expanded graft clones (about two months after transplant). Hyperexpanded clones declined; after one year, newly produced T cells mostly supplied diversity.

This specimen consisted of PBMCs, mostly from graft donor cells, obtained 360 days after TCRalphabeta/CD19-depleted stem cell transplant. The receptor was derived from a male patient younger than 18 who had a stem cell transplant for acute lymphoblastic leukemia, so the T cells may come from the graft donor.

CDR3 sequence: CASSQGRGSRYEQYF. The CDR3, as DNA: TGCGCCAGCAGCCAAGGTCGCGGGAGTAGGTACGAGCAGTACTTC. The J gene is TRBJ2-7, the V gene TRBV4-1; 7 bases align to TRBD2. V dropped 1 base and J dropped 4; count of bases not matched to a gene: 7. The CDR3 length is 15 residues. Germline CDR1 reads MGHRA; CDR2 reads YSYEKL.